The 25 T cell receptor beta chains reported below all come from one sample, sequenced in a study of CD8 T cells in ankylosing spondylitis. TCRdb redid the calling of the 5' RACE reads with MiXCR, one entry per CDR3 protein. The table records some 200,000 distinct CDR3 sequences, roughly 13% of them present only once. The specimen was blood, either unsorted or a sorted T cell fraction (not recorded which). All receptors come from a male donor with ankylosing spondylitis or in good health (not recorded which).

This clonotype came up a few times. CDR3 region: CASRSTGVDTEAFF. The CDR3 DNA is TGTGCCAGCCGATCGACAGGGGTTGACACTGAAGCTTTCTTT. The chain employs TRBV12-3 or TRBV12-4 and TRBJ1-1, with 8 bases identical to TRBD1. This CDR3 is built from 14 residues. Germline trimming cut 8 bases from V and 3 bases from J; bases unmatched to any gene: 8.

The rearrangement joins TRBV5-1 to TRBJ2-7; D is perhaps TRBD1 (6 bases). The CDR3 consists of 15 residues. CDR1 is SGHRS, CDR2 YFSETQ, per germline. V lost 0 bases to trimming and J lost 0 bases, with 10 bases between them. CDR3 region: CASSLGTASSYEQYF. For the CDR3, the DNA is TGCGCCAGCAGCTTGGGGACAGCGAGCTCCTACGAGCAGTACTTC.

The rearrangement joins TRBV7-9 to TRBJ1-1, with 7 nucleotides matching TRBD1. Looked up from germline, CDR1 is SEHNR and CDR2 is FQNEAQ (reference sequence). Trimming cost V 5 bases and J 1 base; bases outside gene matches: 7. CDR3 length equals 15 residues. This chain's CDR3 is CASSRGQDQNTEAFF. The CDR3 nucleotides are TGTGCCAGCAGCCGAGGACAGGACCAGAACACTGAAGCTTTCTTT.

This CDR3 is CASSEKGSNQPQHF. The CDR3 DNA follows: TGTGCCAGCAGTGAAAAGGGGAGCAATCAGCCCCAGCATTTT. The chain links TRBV6-1 to TRBJ1-5; D perhaps matches TRBD1 (5 bases). V shed 2 bases and J shed 1 base, with 6 bases lying between them. The CDR3 sequence is 14 residues long. Germline V gene lookup returns CDR1 MNHNS and CDR2 SASEGT.

This clonotype showed up just a few times. The chain carries TRBV5-6 and TRBJ1-1; D is unclear. Per germline, CDR1 SGHDT and CDR2 YYEEEE. Trimming took 0 bases from V and 4 from J, leaving 13 bases between them. The CDR3 totals 15 residues. CDR3 residues: CASSLEPWWATEAFF. DNA of the CDR3: TGTGCCAGCAGCTTGGAACCCTGGTGGGCCACTGAAGCTTTCTTT.

This sequence joins TRBV3-1 and TRBJ1-2; 7 bases map to TRBD1. The CDR3 sequence is 17 residues long. Trimming removed 4 bases from V and 3 bases from J; junction bases left unmatched: 14. Germline V gene data show CDR1 as LGHDT and CDR2 as YNNKEL (reference sequence). For the CDR3, the DNA is TGTGCCAGCAGCCTTCTTCTCCGGGACAGCATCGACTATGGCTACACCTTC. Translation: CASSLLLRDSIDYGYTF.

This clonotype was seen a handful of times. The chain combines TRBV6-4 with TRBJ1-1, with TRBD1 as a possible D gene (5 bases). This CDR3 has 13 residues. V lost 4 bases to trimming and J lost 4 bases, with 10 bases between them. Germline V gene data show CDR1 as MRHNA and CDR2 as SNTAGT. The CDR3 loop reads CASSVSGGTEAFF. DNA of the CDR3: TGTGCCAGCAGTGTCTCGGGGGGCACTGAAGCTTTCTTT.

The chain links TRBV5-4 to TRBJ2-2; 7 bases are shared with TRBD2. The V and J ends lost 5 bases and 4 bases, in that order; junction bases with no gene match: 8. From germline, CDR1 is SGHNT and CDR2 YYREEE (reference sequence). CDR3 length equals 15 residues. As DNA, the CDR3 is TGTGCCAGCAGACAAGCGGGGATGGGCACCGGGGAGCTGTTTTTT. It translates to CASRQAGMGTGELFF.

The V gene is TRBV19, the J gene TRBJ1-1, with 7 bases aligning to TRBD1. J lost 4 bases, V lost 5 bases, and 7 bases had no gene match. The CDR3 has 14 amino acids. Germline V gene sequence: CDR1 LNHDA, CDR2 SQIVND (reference sequence). The CDR3 coding sequence is TGTGCCAGTAGTTTAATCGGGACAGCCACTGAAGCTTTCTTT. This translates into CASSLIGTATEAFF.

This clonotype was counted a few times. V gene TRBV19 combines with J gene TRBJ2-1; 11 bases agree with TRBD2. CDR1 and CDR2 (germline): LNHDA, SQIVND (reference sequence). CDR3 length equals 17 residues. V shed 5 bases and J 5 bases; nucleotides not matched to a gene: 11. For the CDR3, the DNA is TGTGCCAGTAGTTCGATAGCGGGAGGGGCCGGAGACAATGAGCAGTTCTTC. It is translated as CASSSIAGGAGDNEQFF.

This chain uses TRBV6-5 with TRBJ2-1; 8 bases are a match to TRBD2. The junction had 8 bases not matched to a gene; V was cut back by 2 bases and J by 8 bases. The CDR3 loop spans 15 amino acids. Germline lookup yields CDR1 MNHEY and CDR2 SVGAGI. Written as DNA, the CDR3 is TGTGCCAGCAGTTACATCCGGGGGGGCGGGCATGAGCAGTTCTTC. Its translation is CASSYIRGGGHEQFF.

The chain uses TRBV6-2 or TRBV6-3 and TRBJ2-7; 11 nucleotides line up with TRBD2. V lost 5 bases and J lost 4; bases outside the gene matches: 10. The V gene's germline CDR1 is MNHEY and CDR2 SVGEGT. The CDR3 extends over 16 amino acids. CDR3: CASSHFRTSGPYEQYF. Written as DNA, the CDR3 is TGTGCCAGCAGTCACTTCCGGACTAGCGGGCCGTACGAGCAGTACTTC.

This clonotype was recorded a few times. This sequence joins TRBV13 and TRBJ2-5; D call uncertain. V was clipped by 8 bases and J by 0 bases, with 4 bases between them. Germline values: CDR1 PRHDT, CDR2 FYEKMQ (reference sequence). The CDR3 spans 11 residues. The CDR3 protein is CASGDQETQYF. The CDR3 nucleotides are TGTGCCAGCGGGGACCAAGAGACCCAGTACTTC.

The CDR3 loop is CASSQDRSQGIIGELFF. Here the CDR3 DNA reads TGCGCCAGCAGCCAAGATCGGTCACAGGGGATCATCGGGGAGCTGTTTTTT. The chain carries TRBV4-1 and TRBJ2-2; 7 bases align to TRBD1. Looked up from germline, CDR1 is MGHRA and CDR2 is YSYEKL. V gave up 0 bases and J gave up 7 bases; unmatched junction bases: 11. The CDR3 is 17 amino acids.

The chain is built from TRBV4-1 and TRBJ1-1; perhaps TRBD1 as D (5 bases). Germline CDR1 MGHRA, CDR2 YSYEKL. Trimming removed 3 bases at V and 0 bases at J, with 17 bases between. This CDR3 has 17 residues. CDR3 region: CASSHFPMGDLNTEAFF. CDR3 in DNA: TGCGCCAGCAGCCACTTCCCCATGGGGGACCTGAACACTGAAGCTTTCTTT.

The sample holds a few counts of this clonotype. V usage is TRBV12-3 or TRBV12-4 and J usage is TRBJ2-1; 10 nucleotides match TRBD2. V lost 5 bases, J lost 0 bases, and 7 bases stayed unmatched. The CDR3 extends over 17 amino acids. Here the CDR3 DNA reads TGTGCCAGCAGTGGGCTAGCGGGGGCCCTCTCCTACAATGAGCAGTTCTTC. Its translation: CASSGLAGALSYNEQFF.

There are a few counts of this clonotype. The chain joins TRBV7-8 to TRBJ2-5, with 12 bases fitting TRBD2. This CDR3 comprises 17 residues. The germline CDR1 and CDR2 sequences are SGHVS and FQNEAQ. V lost 2 bases and J lost 1; bases outside the gene matches: 5. For the CDR3, the DNA is TGTGCCAGCAGCTTAATGGGGACTAGCGGGTTCCAAGAGACCCAGTACTTC. Translated: CASSLMGTSGFQETQYF.

Sample share makes this clonotype medium-sized (0.01 to 0.1%). The gene calls are TRBV24-1 and TRBJ2-1; maybe TRBD1 (6 bases). The germline CDR1 and CDR2 sequences are KGHDR and SFDVKD. CDR3 length: 12 amino acids. With 10 bases removed from V and 5 bases from J, the gap between germline ends came to 11 bases. DNA of the CDR3: TGTGCCACTCCGACAGGAGACAATGAGCAGTTCTTC. It yields the protein CATPTGDNEQFF.

In this sample, this clonotype turned up a few times. The rearrangement joins TRBV6-1 to TRBJ1-3, with a weak D call TRBD1 (5 bases). Germline values: CDR1 MNHNS, CDR2 SASEGT. V dropped 4 bases and J dropped 2 bases, with 21 bases sitting between them. The CDR3 spans 18 residues. For the CDR3, the DNA is TGTGCCAGCAGTGCCACAGGTGAACTCTCAATTGCTGGAAACACCATATATTTT. This sequence encodes CASSATGELSIAGNTIYF.

This clonotype was detected only a few times. The V call is TRBV10-2, the J call TRBJ1-6; 7 positions match TRBD1. Germline loops: CDR1 WSHSY, CDR2 SAAADI. CDR3 length equals 17 residues. V shed 5 bases and J 4 bases; nucleotides not matched to a gene: 11. CDR3 sequence (DNA): TGCGCCAGCAGTCTCCCTGGGCAACAGGGGTATAATTCACCCCTCCACTTT. Its translation: CASSLPGQQGYNSPLHF.

This clonotype was counted only a few times. This chain joins TRBV7-9 and TRBJ2-2; the match to TRBD1 covers 8 bases. V was pared by 5 bases and J by 2 bases, with 7 bases of the junction left unmatched. Germline V lookup: CDR1 SEHNR, CDR2 FQNEAQ (reference sequence). The CDR3 totals 16 residues. CDR3 amino acids: CASSPRDRLNTGELFF. CDR3 coding DNA: TGTGCCAGCAGCCCCCGGGACAGGCTAAACACCGGGGAGCTGTTTTTT. Filled out from reference TRBV7-9 and TRBJ2-2, the complete variable domain reads DTGVSQNPRHKITKRGQNVTFRCDPISEHNRLYWYRQTLGQGPEFLTYFQNEAQLEKSRLLSDRFSAERPKGSFSTLEIQRTEQGDSAMYLCASSPRDRLNTGELFFGEGSRLTVL.

This clonotype was seen ten or more times. Written as DNA, the CDR3 is TGCAGTGCTGGAGGACTAGCTCAGATTAGCACAGATACGCAGTATTTT. It is translated as CSAGGLAQISTDTQYF. This sequence joins TRBV20-1 and TRBJ2-3; TRBD2 aligns across 8 bases. CDR3 size: 16 residues. Germline lookup yields CDR1 DFQATT and CDR2 SNEGSKA (reference sequence). J gave up 0 bases and V 5 bases, and 10 bases lay outside the gene matches.

This clonotype was observed a handful of times. The V gene is TRBV20-1, the J gene TRBJ2-7, with D tentatively TRBD2 (6 bases). Germline assignment: CDR1 DFQATT and CDR2 SNEGSKA (reference sequence). The CDR3 is 15 amino acids. The V end lost 0 bases, the J end lost 2 bases, and 14 bases lay between the germline ends. CDR3 nucleotide sequence: TGCAGTGCTAGAGATCCGGGCGGGGTCCCCTACGAGCAGTACTTC. Translated, it gives CSARDPGGVPYEQYF.

This clonotype was detected ten times or more. The chain links TRBV12-3 or TRBV12-4 to TRBJ2-5; D is undetermined. The CDR3 extends over 11 amino acids. Between the trimmed V and J ends, which lost 6 bases and 4 bases, there was a span of 6 bases. CDR3 sequence: CASSPGETQYF. For the CDR3, the DNA is TGTGCCAGCAGCCCCGGAGAGACCCAGTACTTC.

This clonotype was detected only once. The rearrangement links TRBV3-1 to TRBJ2-5, with a weak D call TRBD2 (5 bases). The length of the CDR3 is 14 residues. Deletions cut 0 bases from V and 5 bases from J, with 10 bases between. Per germline, CDR1 LGHDT and CDR2 YNNKEL (reference sequence). CDR3 region: CASSQDEGSETQYF. In nucleotides, the CDR3 is TGTGCCAGCAGCCAAGATGAGGGATCGGAGACCCAGTACTTC.